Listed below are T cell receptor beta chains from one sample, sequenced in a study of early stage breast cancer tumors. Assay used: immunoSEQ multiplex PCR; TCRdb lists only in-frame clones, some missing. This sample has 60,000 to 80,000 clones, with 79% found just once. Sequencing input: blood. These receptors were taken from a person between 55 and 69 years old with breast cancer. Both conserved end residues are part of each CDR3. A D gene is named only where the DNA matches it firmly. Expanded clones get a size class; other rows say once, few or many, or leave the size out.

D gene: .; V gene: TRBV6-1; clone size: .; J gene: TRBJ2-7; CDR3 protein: CASSYGREQYF; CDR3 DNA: TGTGCCAGCAGTTACGGGAGAGAGCAGTACTTC
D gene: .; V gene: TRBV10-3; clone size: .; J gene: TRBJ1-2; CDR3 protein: CAISEPGLLTDTF; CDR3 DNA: TGTGCCATCAGTGAGCCGGGACTCCTTACAGACACCTTC
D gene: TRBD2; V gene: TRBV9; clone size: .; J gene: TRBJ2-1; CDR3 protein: CASSVREGLAGLYNEQFF; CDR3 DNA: TGTGCCAGCAGCGTTAGGGAGGGACTAGCGGGACTGTACAATGAGCAGTTCTTC
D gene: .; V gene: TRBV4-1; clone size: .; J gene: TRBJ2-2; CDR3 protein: CASSQDRVAGELFF; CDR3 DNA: TGCGCCAGCAGCCAAGACAGGGTGGCCGGGGAGCTGTTTTTT
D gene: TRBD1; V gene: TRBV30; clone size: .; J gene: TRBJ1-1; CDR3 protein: CAWSVGGMSTEAFF; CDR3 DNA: TGTGCCTGGAGTGTAGGGGGCATGAGCACTGAAGCTTTCTTT
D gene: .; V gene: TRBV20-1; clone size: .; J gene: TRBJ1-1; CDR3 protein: CSARSLTGAFF; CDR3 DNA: TGCAGTGCTAGAAGTTTAACGGGAGCTTTCTTT
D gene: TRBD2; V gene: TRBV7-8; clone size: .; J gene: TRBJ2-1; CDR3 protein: CASSLAASGRDEQFF; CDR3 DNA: TGTGCCAGCAGCTTAGCGGCTAGCGGGAGAGATGAGCAGTTCTTC
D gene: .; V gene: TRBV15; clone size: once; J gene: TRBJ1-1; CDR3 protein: CATSRDYRAGTEAFF; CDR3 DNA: TGTGCCACCAGCAGAGATTACAGGGCTGGGACTGAAGCTTTCTTT
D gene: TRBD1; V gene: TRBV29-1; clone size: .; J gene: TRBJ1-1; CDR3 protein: CSSSDRLNTEAFF; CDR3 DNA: TGCAGCTCTTCGGACAGGCTTAACACTGAAGCTTTCTTT
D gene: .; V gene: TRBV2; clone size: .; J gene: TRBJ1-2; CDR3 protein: CASSGRYDGYTF; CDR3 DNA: TGTGCCAGCAGTGGCCGTTATGATGGCTACACCTTC
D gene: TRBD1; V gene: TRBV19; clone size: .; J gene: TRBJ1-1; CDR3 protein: CASNLGQGGEAFF; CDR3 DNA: TGTGCCAGTAACCTAGGACAGGGTGGTGAAGCTTTCTTT
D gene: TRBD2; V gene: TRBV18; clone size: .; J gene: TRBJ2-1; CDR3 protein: CASSPLRTRDNEQFF; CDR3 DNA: TGTGCCAGCTCACCCCTCCGGACTAGGGACAATGAGCAGTTCTTC
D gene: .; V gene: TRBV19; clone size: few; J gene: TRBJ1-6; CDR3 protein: CASSAGLYYSPLHF; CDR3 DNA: TGTGCCAGTAGTGCCGGTCTTTACTACTCACCCCTCCACTTT
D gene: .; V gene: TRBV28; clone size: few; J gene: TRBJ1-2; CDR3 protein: CASSLDRRGGYTF; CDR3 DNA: TGTGCCAGCAGTTTGGACAGACGGGGCGGCTACACCTTC
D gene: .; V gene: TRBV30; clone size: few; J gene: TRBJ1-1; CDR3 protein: CAWRRRQVMNTEAFF; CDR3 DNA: TGTGCCTGGAGGAGAAGACAGGTTATGAACACTGAAGCTTTCTTT
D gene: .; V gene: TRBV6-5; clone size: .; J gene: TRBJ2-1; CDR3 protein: CASSYRWPLNEQFF; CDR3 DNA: TGTGCCAGCAGTTACCGATGGCCGTTAAATGAGCAGTTCTTC
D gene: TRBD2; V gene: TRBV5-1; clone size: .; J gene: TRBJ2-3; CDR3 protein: CASSLFAASGRGPDTQYF; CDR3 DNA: TGCGCCAGCAGCTTGTTTGCGGCTAGCGGGAGAGGGCCAGATACGCAGTATTTT
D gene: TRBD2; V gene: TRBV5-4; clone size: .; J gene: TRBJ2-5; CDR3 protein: CASSLAGMRGGVETQYF; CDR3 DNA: TGTGCCAGCAGCTTGGCAGGAATGCGGGGGGGCGTAGAGACCCAGTACTTC
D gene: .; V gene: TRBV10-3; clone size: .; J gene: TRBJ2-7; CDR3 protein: CAIREGQEDEQYF; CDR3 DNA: TGTGCCATCAGGGAGGGGCAGGAGGACGAGCAGTACTTC
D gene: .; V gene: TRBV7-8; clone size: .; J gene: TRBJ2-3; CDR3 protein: CASSHKLIGLADTQYF; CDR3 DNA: TGTGCCAGCAGCCACAAACTTATAGGATTAGCAGATACGCAGTATTTT
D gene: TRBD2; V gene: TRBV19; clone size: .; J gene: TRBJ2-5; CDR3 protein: CASSISGGQLETQYF; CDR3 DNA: TGTGCCAGTAGTATATCGGGGGGGCAGTTGGAGACCCAGTACTTC
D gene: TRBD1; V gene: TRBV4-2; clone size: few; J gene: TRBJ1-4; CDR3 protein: CASSPRDRGNEKLFF; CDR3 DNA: TGTGCCAGCAGCCCGCGGGACAGGGGAAATGAAAAACTGTTTTTT
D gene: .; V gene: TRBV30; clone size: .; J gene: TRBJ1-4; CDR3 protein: CAWSSPLRDNEKLFF; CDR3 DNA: TGTGCCTGGAGTTCTCCCCTGAGGGATAATGAAAAACTGTTTTTT
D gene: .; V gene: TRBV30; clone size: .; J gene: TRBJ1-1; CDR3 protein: CACQENTEAFF; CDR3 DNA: TGTGCCTGCCAGGAGAACACTGAAGCTTTCTTT
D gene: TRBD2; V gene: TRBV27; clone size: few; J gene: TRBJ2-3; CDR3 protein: CARTGLAGPTDTQYF; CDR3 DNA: TGTGCCAGAACCGGACTAGCGGGACCCACAGATACGCAGTATTTT